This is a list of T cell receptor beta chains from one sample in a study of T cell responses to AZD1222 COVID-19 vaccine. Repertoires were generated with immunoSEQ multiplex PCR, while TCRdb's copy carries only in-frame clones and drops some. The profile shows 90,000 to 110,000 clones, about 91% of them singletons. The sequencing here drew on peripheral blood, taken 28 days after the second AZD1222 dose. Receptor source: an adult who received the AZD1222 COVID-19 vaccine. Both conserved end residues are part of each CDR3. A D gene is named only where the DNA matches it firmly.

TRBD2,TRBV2,CASTGASGSLKTQYF
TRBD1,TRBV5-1,CASSNRDRGFSGNTIYF
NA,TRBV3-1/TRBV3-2,CASSRGFQETQYF
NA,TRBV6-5,CASSYGASYGYTF
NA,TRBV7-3,CASSPRPELVTDTQYF
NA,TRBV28,CASQTRLNTEAFF
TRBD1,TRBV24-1,CATSDKTGPSETQYF
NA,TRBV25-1,CASSESGDGYTF
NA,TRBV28,CASQSGARTEAFF
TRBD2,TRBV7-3,CASSYLAGPYEQYF
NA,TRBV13,CASRGRNTGELFF
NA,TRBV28,CASMDGGYTDTQYF
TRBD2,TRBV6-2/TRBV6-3,CASSSIRTSGSHEQYF
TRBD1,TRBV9,CASSPWTGSRSPLHF
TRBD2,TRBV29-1,CSVEDSGGMITDTQYF
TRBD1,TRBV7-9,CASSEDRGRRYNEQFF
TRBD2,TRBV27,CASSLSLAGGPYEQFF
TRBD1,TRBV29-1,CSVAAGGGGYTF
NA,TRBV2,CASSMLTDTQYF
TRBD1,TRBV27,CASSGQAYEQYF
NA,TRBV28,CASSLLTPGQYEQYF
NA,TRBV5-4,CASSSPSGSSTDTQYF
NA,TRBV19,CASSIGAPKRSPANVLTF
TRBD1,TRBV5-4,CASRRTGYYGYTF
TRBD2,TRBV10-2,CASSGLAGGLYNEQFF
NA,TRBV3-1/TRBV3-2,CASSPPYPGELFF
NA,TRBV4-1,CASSQVGALNEKLFF
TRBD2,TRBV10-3,CAIKIAGSYEQYF
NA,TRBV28,CASSFIRGEKLFF
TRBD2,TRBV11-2,CASSSGGTRGEQYF
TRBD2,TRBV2,CASSDMAAGGNIQYF
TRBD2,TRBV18,CASSPYQAGVQGYEQYF
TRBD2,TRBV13,CASSSHPGLVEQFF
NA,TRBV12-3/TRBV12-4,CASSLKGNALDF
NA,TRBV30,CAWRLVGTTYNSPLHF
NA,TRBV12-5,CASDRDTHQPQHF
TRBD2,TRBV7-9,CASSLGGVDYEQYF
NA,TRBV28,CASRTVGLYGYTF
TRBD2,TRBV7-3,CASSRGGTSEAGELFF